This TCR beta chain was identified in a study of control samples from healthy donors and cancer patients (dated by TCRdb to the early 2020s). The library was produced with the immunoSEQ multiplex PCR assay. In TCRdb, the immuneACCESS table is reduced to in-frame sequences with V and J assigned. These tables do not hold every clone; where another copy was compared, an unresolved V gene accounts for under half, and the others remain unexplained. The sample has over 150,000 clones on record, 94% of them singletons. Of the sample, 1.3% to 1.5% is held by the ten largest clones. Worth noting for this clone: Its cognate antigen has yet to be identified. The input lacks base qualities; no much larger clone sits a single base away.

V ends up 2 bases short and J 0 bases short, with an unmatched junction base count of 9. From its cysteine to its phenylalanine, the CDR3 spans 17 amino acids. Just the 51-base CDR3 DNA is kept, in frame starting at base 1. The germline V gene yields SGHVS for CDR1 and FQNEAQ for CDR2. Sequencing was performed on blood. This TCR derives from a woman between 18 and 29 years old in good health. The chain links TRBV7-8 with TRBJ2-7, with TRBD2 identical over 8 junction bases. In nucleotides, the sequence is TGTGCCAGCAGCTTACTCCCGAGCGGGAGTCTCTCCTACGAGCAGTACTTC. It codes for CASSLLPSGSLSYEQYF. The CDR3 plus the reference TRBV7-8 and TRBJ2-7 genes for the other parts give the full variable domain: GAGVSQSPRYKVAKRGQDVALRCDPISGHVSLFWYQQALGQGPEFLTYFQNEAQLDKSGLPSDRFFAERPEGSVSTLKIQRTQQEDSAVYLCASSLLPSGSLSYEQYFGPGTRLTVT.